This T cell receptor (beta chain) comes out of a study of shared clonotypes between healthy human individuals. It was into CD45RA+ naive and CD45RA-negative memory subsets that the CD4+ cells were split. Across several immunoSEQ plates, the genomic DNA of each subset was split evenly. Each replicate PCR on the sorted subsets used 200 to 250 ng DNA (around 31,000 T cell genomes). The table came from immunoSEQ multiplex PCR; TCRdb's copy has only in-frame clones and leaves some out. The sample records about 2.3 million clones, approximately 93% being singletons. The CDR3 runs to 13 residues. Germline-derived CDR1 and CDR2 are SQVTM and ANQGSEA. V lost 3 bases and J lost 5, with 12 bases in between. This clone was seen a single time.

The chain links TRBV29-1 to TRBJ2-3, with D unresolved. This TCR was recovered from a young man in good health. Some clones in this sample may be carry-over from other donors' samples. Source material: naive CD4+ T cells from PBMCs. As for subset: CD45RA+ positively selected. In DNA form, the CDR3 reads TGCAGCGTTGAGGGCAGGTCGGGAGATACGCAGTATTTT. Translation gives CSVEGRSGDTQYF.